Following are 27 T cell receptor beta chains from one sample sequenced in a study of blood T cell repertoires in COVID-19. The protocol was immunoSEQ multiplex PCR, while the TCRdb copy is restricted to in-frame clones and leaves out a portion. Here the sample spans tens of thousands of clones, about four fifths being singletons. The specimen sequenced was peripheral blood. All receptors come from a human donor in a cohort sampled during active COVID-19.

The J gene is TRBJ2-5, the V gene TRBV12-3 or TRBV12-4, with unresolved D. V lost 6 bases, J lost 5 bases, and 7 bases lay in between. CDR3 length: 11 amino acids. The chain's CDR3 is CASSPRETQYF. DNA for the CDR3: TGTGCCAGCAGCCCCCGGGAGACCCAGTACTTC.

The chain has TRBV7-8 and TRBJ1-5; D is uncertain. The V end lost 1 base, the J end lost 4 bases, and 14 bases lay between the germline ends. The CDR3 extends over 16 amino acids. CDR1 is SGHVS and CDR2 is FQNEAQ in the germline V gene. Here the CDR3 reads CASSLEGWGGNQPQHF. CDR3 DNA: TGTGCCAGCAGCTTAGAGGGTTGGGGAGGAAATCAGCCCCAGCATTTT.

This clone was found a few times. The chain links TRBV2 to TRBJ1-1, with 9 bases matching TRBD1. The CDR3 length is 16 residues. Germline CDR1 SNHLY, CDR2 FYNNEI. V lost 7 bases and J lost 0; bases outside the gene matches: 9. The chain's CDR3 is CASKAGTGILNTEAFF. CDR3 coding DNA: TGTGCCAGCAAGGCCGGGACAGGGATTCTGAACACTGAAGCTTTCTTT. The full variable domain, in which reference TRBV2 and TRBJ1-1 provide the parts outside the CDR3, is EPEVTQTPSHQVTQMGQEVILRCVPISNHLYFYWYRQILGQKVEFLVSFYNNEISEKSEIFDDQFSVERPDGSNFTLKIRSTKLEDSAMYFCASKAGTGILNTEAFFGQGTRLTVV.

This clone was observed a handful of times. The chain recombines TRBV18 with TRBJ1-4; perhaps TRBD1 as D (5 bases). Trimming stripped 8 bases from V and 0 bases from J, with 13 bases between. CDR1 is KGHSH, CDR2 LQKENI, per germline. The CDR3 runs to 15 residues. The CDR3 nucleotides read TGTGCCAGCCGAGAAGGGGTTGCAACTAATGAAAAACTGTTTTTT. This encodes CASREGVATNEKLFF.

This rearrangement joins TRBV29-1 to TRBJ1-5, with unresolved D. CDR1 and CDR2 from the germline V gene are SQVTM and ANQGSEA. Trimming stripped 4 bases from V and 3 bases from J, with 10 bases between. The CDR3 consists of 13 residues. The CDR3 bases are TGCAGCGTTGGTCAAGAGATCAATCAGCCCCAGCATTTT. This translates into CSVGQEINQPQHF.

V usage is TRBV13 and J usage is TRBJ2-1; no reliable D call. Trimming pared 7 bases from V and 1 base from J, leaving 11 bases between. From germline, CDR1 is PRHDT and CDR2 FYEKMQ (reference sequence). The CDR3 is 14 residues long. The CDR3 nucleotides read TGTGCCAGCAATGGTCCAGGATCCTACAATGAGCAGTTCTTC. Its protein is CASNGPGSYNEQFF.

The chain recombines TRBV7-2 with TRBJ1-2; 9 nucleotides align to TRBD1. This CDR3 has 14 residues. V was clipped by 1 base and J by 7 bases; unmatched bases: 4. Germline V gene sequence: CDR1 SGHTA, CDR2 FQGNSA. The CDR3 DNA sequence: TGTGCCAGCAGCTTAGACAGGGGGCCGAGTGGCTACACCTTC. Amino acids: CASSLDRGPSGYTF.

This clone was counted a single time. V and J are TRBV21-1 and TRBJ1-5; the D call TRBD1 from the table was never checked on the DNA. TRBV21-1 is listed as a pseudogene. The CDR3 has 16 residues. In nucleotides, the CDR3 is TGTGCCAGCTCGAGACGGTTAGACAGGAGCAATCAGCCCCAGCATTTT. It is translated as CASSRRLDRSNQPQHF.

The V call is TRBV28, the J call TRBJ1-5; 8 bases are a match to TRBD1. This CDR3 has 14 residues. Losses at the gene ends were 6 bases for V and 7 bases for J; bases not matched to a gene: 8. Per the germline V gene, CDR1 is MDHEN and CDR2 is SYDVKM. The CDR3 here is CASSPGGPGQPQHF. The CDR3 nucleotides read TGTGCCAGCAGCCCAGGGGGCCCCGGCCAGCCCCAGCATTTT.

The chain has TRBV4-1 and TRBJ2-4, with a possible D match to TRBD2 (7 bases). The germline gives CDR1 MGHRA, CDR2 YSYEKL. Trimming cost V 5 bases and J 7 bases, with 18 bases left between them. The CDR3 covers 15 residues. CDR3 DNA: TGCGCCAGCAGCTTACAACGGGGGGCCGGGAACATTCAGTACTTC. Protein sequence: CASSLQRGAGNIQYF.

This sequence joins TRBV4-1 and TRBJ2-7; possible D gene TRBD1, 6 bases. The CDR3 is 17 residues long. The V gene lost 1 base and the J gene lost 4 bases, with 20 bases spanning the gap. The germline V gene encodes CDR1 MGHRA and CDR2 YSYEKL. In nucleotides, the CDR3 is TGCGCCAGCAGCCAAGCAGGGGATACGTTAACAGGGTACGAGCAGTACTTC. It specifies CASSQAGDTLTGYEQYF.

The chain is built from TRBV5-1 and TRBJ2-3; TRBD2 matches at 11 bases. With 4 bases clipped from V and 4 bases from J, the junction kept 14 bases outside the gene matches. The V gene's germline CDR1 is SGHRS and CDR2 YFSETQ. There are 18 residues in the CDR3. The CDR3 is CASSILGTSGPEADTQYF. The CDR3 DNA follows: TGCGCCAGCAGCATCCTCGGGACTAGCGGTCCAGAGGCAGATACGCAGTATTTT.

This chain connects TRBV7-8 to TRBJ2-7; a possible D gene is TRBD2 (5 bases). The V gene's germline CDR1 is SGHVS and CDR2 FQNEAQ. The V gene lost 0 bases and the J gene lost 0 bases, with 12 bases spanning the gap. This CDR3 comprises 16 residues. The CDR3 is CASSLASLAVSYEQYF. Here the CDR3 DNA reads TGTGCCAGCAGCTTAGCGAGCCTAGCTGTCTCCTACGAGCAGTACTTC.

The gene calls are TRBV27 and TRBJ1-4, with D uncertain. The germline V gene has CDR1 MNHEY and CDR2 SMNVEV (reference sequence). The CDR3 has 15 residues. Between the trimmed V and J ends, which lost 5 bases and 0 bases, there was a span of 10 bases. The CDR3 sequence: CASSPTGATNEKLFF. CDR3 sequence (DNA): TGTGCCAGCAGTCCAACGGGTGCAACTAATGAAAAACTGTTTTTT.

The CDR3 DNA is TGCAGTGCCATCCGGAACTATGGCTACACCTTC. This translates into CSAIRNYGYTF. The chain couples TRBV20-1 to TRBJ1-2, with unresolved D. From germline, CDR1 is DFQATT and CDR2 SNEGSKA (reference sequence). Trimming stripped 6 bases from V and 2 bases from J, with 7 bases between. The CDR3 is 11 amino acids.

CDR3 in amino acids: CASNGFPGNQETQYF. The CDR3, as DNA: TGTGCCAGCAACGGTTTCCCAGGGAACCAAGAGACCCAGTACTTC. The rearrangement uses TRBV28 and TRBJ2-5; possibly TRBD1 for D (5 bases). CDR1 and CDR2 (germline): MDHEN, SYDVKM. CDR3 length: 15 amino acids. The V end was cut by 7 bases, the J end by 0 bases, with 15 bases between.

The rearrangement joins TRBV5-4 to TRBJ2-7, with 9 positions matching TRBD2. The germline gives CDR1 SGHNT, CDR2 YYREEE (reference sequence). Trimming took 3 bases from V and 7 from J; bases not matched to a gene: 8. This CDR3 has 14 amino acids. CDR3 residues: CASSSGGGEGEQYF. DNA for the CDR3: TGTGCCAGCAGCTCGGGCGGGGGGGAAGGTGAGCAGTACTTC.

This clone showed up just a few times. The chain carries TRBV19 and TRBJ1-5; a possible D gene is TRBD1 (5 bases). The CDR3 runs 13 residues. The V gene lost 6 bases and the J gene lost 3 bases, with 9 bases spanning the gap. Per germline, CDR1 LNHDA and CDR2 SQIVND (reference sequence). The CDR3 sequence: CASRGRVNQPQHF. The CDR3 nucleotides are TGTGCCAGTAGAGGCAGGGTCAATCAGCCCCAGCATTTT.

This clone appeared a single time. The chain employs TRBV29-1 and TRBJ2-3; no firm D call. Per germline, CDR1 SQVTM and CDR2 ANQGSEA. The ends were cut back, 1 base at V and 0 bases at J, with 11 bases in the middle. This CDR3 is built from 15 residues. CDR3 nucleotides: TGCAGCGTTGAAGGCCATACTTCTAGCACAGATACGCAGTATTTT. It specifies CSVEGHTSSTDTQYF.

The rearrangement uses TRBV2 and TRBJ1-2; D is unresolved. Trimming cost V 2 bases and J 4 bases, with 11 bases left between them. The CDR3 totals 14 residues. Germline loops: CDR1 SNHLY, CDR2 FYNNEI. CDR3 protein: CASSENPDIYGYTF. The CDR3 DNA reads TGTGCCAGCAGTGAAAATCCCGACATCTATGGCTACACCTTC.

The chain joins TRBV5-1 to TRBJ2-3; D perhaps matches TRBD1 (5 bases). Germline CDR1 SGHRS, CDR2 YFSETQ. CDR3 length: 15 residues. Trimming left V 4 bases short and J 4 bases short, with 16 bases between. The CDR3 DNA is TGCGCCAGCAGCACCGCCCAGGGTCGGTCAGATACGCAGTATTTT. Its translation is CASSTAQGRSDTQYF.

V is TRBV2 and J is TRBJ1-1; D possibly corresponds to TRBD1 (6 bases). V dropped 1 base and J dropped 4 bases, with 7 bases sitting between them. Germline V gives CDR1 SNHLY, CDR2 FYNNEI. CDR3 length: 13 residues. The CDR3 sequence is CASSEEGGTEAFF. DNA of the CDR3: TGTGCCAGCAGTGAAGAAGGGGGCACTGAAGCTTTCTTT.

The chain combines TRBV28 with TRBJ2-5; 13 bases align to TRBD2. Losses at the gene ends were 6 bases for V and 4 bases for J; bases not matched to a gene: 5. The CDR3 loop spans 15 amino acids. The germline V gene encodes CDR1 MDHEN and CDR2 SYDVKM. The CDR3 sequence is CASRTSGGAGETQYF. DNA for the CDR3: TGTGCCAGCAGAACTAGCGGGGGGGCTGGAGAGACCCAGTACTTC.

This chain joins TRBV12-3 or TRBV12-4 and TRBJ2-7; perhaps TRBD1 as D (5 bases). Trimming cost V 2 bases and J 4 bases, with 6 bases left between them. The CDR3 consists of 12 residues. In nucleotides, the CDR3 is TGTGCCAGCAGTTTACAGGGATACGAGCAGTACTTC. Its translation: CASSLQGYEQYF.

This clone was detected a few times. V gene TRBV9 combines with J gene TRBJ2-3; D ambiguous. Trimming pared 3 bases from V and 4 bases from J, leaving 12 bases between. CDR3 length: 14 amino acids. CDR1 and CDR2 from the germline V gene are SGDLS and YYNGEE. As DNA, the CDR3 is TGTGCCAGCAGCGCATCCCATGAGGCAGATACGCAGTATTTT. It specifies CASSASHEADTQYF.

The chain couples TRBV7-9 to TRBJ2-7; perhaps TRBD1 as D (6 bases). V lost 5 bases, J lost 7 bases, and 15 bases lay in between. The length of the CDR3 is 13 residues. CDR1 is SEHNR, CDR2 FQNEAQ, per germline (reference sequence). The CDR3: CASSLSTGTEQYF. The CDR3 nucleotides are TGTGCCAGCAGCCTATCAACAGGGACGGAGCAGTACTTC.

V gene TRBV5-4 combines with J gene TRBJ1-2; 8 nucleotides line up with TRBD1. The V gene's germline CDR1 is SGHNT and CDR2 YYREEE (reference sequence). Losses at the gene ends were 2 bases for V and 8 bases for J; bases not matched to a gene: 11. The CDR3 is 15 amino acids. CDR3 loop: CASSLTGQGIPGYTF. The CDR3 nucleotides are TGTGCCAGCAGCTTAACCGGACAGGGTATCCCGGGCTACACCTTC.